Listed here are 31 T cell receptor beta chains from one sample, sequenced in a study of blood T cell repertoires in COVID-19. Clones were read by immunoSEQ multiplex PCR, and TCRdb kept only the in-frame ones, dropping some. The sample yields roughly 260,000 clones, roughly 85% seen once. The source material was PBMCs or T cells enriched from blood (not recorded which). These TCRs come from a woman aged 35 to 49 who had been exposed to COVID-19.

The J gene is TRBJ1-5, the V gene TRBV29-1, with 8 bases identical to TRBD1. Germline values: CDR1 SQVTM, CDR2 ANQGSEA. With 5 bases clipped from V and 6 bases from J, the junction kept 6 bases outside the gene matches. This CDR3 has 13 amino acids. DNA of the CDR3: TGCAGCGTTTATTCAGGGGGCGGTCAGCCCCAGCATTTT. It yields the protein CSVYSGGGQPQHF.

This clone was seen only once. The chain couples TRBV2 to TRBJ2-3; the D gene is possibly TRBD1 (6 bases). Germline CDR1 is SNHLY and CDR2 is FYNNEI. Trimming pared 10 bases from V and 3 bases from J, leaving 11 bases between. This CDR3 is built from 12 residues. This CDR3 is CATQRGTDTQYF. The CDR3 DNA reads as TGTGCCACCCAAAGGGGGACAGATACGCAGTATTTT. The full variable domain, in which reference TRBV2 and TRBJ2-3 provide the parts outside the CDR3, is EPEVTQTPSHQVTQMGQEVILRCVPISNHLYFYWYRQILGQKVEFLVSFYNNEISEKSEIFDDQFSVERPDGSNFTLKIRSTKLEDSAMYFCATQRGTDTQYFGPGTRLTVL.

Here the CDR3 reads CASSARGDEQFF. CDR3 sequence (DNA): TGCGCCAGCAGCGCGCGAGGTGATGAGCAGTTCTTC. The rearrangement joins TRBV5-1 to TRBJ2-1, with D hard to call. Trimming removed 4 bases at V and 8 bases at J, with 10 bases between. Germline CDR1 reads SGHRS; CDR2 reads YFSETQ. The CDR3 is made up of 12 amino acids.

The chain uses TRBV24-1 and TRBJ1-5; 7 nucleotides line up with TRBD1. Trimming removed 4 bases from V and 11 bases from J; junction bases left unmatched: 4. CDR1 is KGHDR and CDR2 is SFDVKD in the germline V gene. The CDR3 has 12 amino acids. The CDR3 region has the DNA TGTGCCACCAGTGAGAGACAGGGTACCCAGCATTTT. Translation gives CATSERQGTQHF.

The chain recombines TRBV7-2 with TRBJ2-7; 7 bases are a match to TRBD2. The J segment lost 4 bases and the V segment lost 7 bases, leaving 10 bases of the junction unmatched. The CDR3 length is 14 residues. CDR1 is SGHTA and CDR2 is FQGNSA in the germline V gene. The CDR3 spells CASMPGLAEYEQYF. The CDR3 DNA is TGTGCCAGCATGCCTGGGCTAGCGGAATACGAGCAGTACTTC.

The V and J genes are TRBV21-1 and TRBJ1-1. TRBV21-1 is a pseudogene locus. The CDR3 runs to 15 residues. The CDR3 is CASSPRGGAGTEAFF. The CDR3 DNA follows: TGTGCCAGCAGCCCTAGGGGAGGGGCAGGGACTGAAGCTTTCTTT.

The chain employs TRBV28 and TRBJ1-2; 11 bases map to TRBD1. The length of the CDR3 is 17 residues. Germline loops: CDR1 MDHEN, CDR2 SYDVKM. The V gene end was trimmed by 1 base and the J gene end by 8 bases; junction bases not matched to a gene: 12. CDR3 loop: CASSLSPTGQGGYGYTF. The DNA of the CDR3 is TGTGCCAGCAGTTTATCCCCTACGGGACAGGGGGGTTACGGCTACACCTTC.

The gene calls are TRBV15 and TRBJ1-2, with D unresolved. Germline CDR1 and CDR2: LNHNV and YYDKDF (reference sequence). This CDR3 has 12 residues. V was shortened by 8 bases and J by 6 bases, with 13 bases between the two germline ends. The CDR3 sequence is CATEDVADGYTF. DNA of the CDR3: TGTGCCACCGAAGATGTGGCAGATGGCTACACCTTC.

The rearrangement joins TRBV19 to TRBJ2-1; TRBD2 matches 7 bases. Unmatched junction bases numbered 11, after V lost 4 bases and J lost 8 bases. CDR3 length equals 15 residues. Germline V CDR1 and CDR2: LNHDA, SQIVND (reference sequence). The CDR3 region is CASSSAASGRDEQFF. Written as DNA, the CDR3 is TGTGCCAGTAGTAGTGCAGCCTCAGGGAGGGATGAGCAGTTCTTC.

The J gene is TRBJ2-7, the V gene TRBV5-1; TRBD1 matches 11 bases. Trimming removed 3 bases from V and 11 bases from J; junction bases left unmatched: 16. This CDR3 has 16 amino acids. Germline-derived CDR1 and CDR2 are SGHRS and YFSETQ. The CDR3 coding sequence is TGCGCCAGCAGCTCCGGCCCGGGACAGGGGGTAAGGGAGGAGTACTTC. Its translation: CASSSGPGQGVREEYF.

The chain employs TRBV7-3 and TRBJ2-2, with a weak D call TRBD2 (5 bases). Germline-derived CDR1 and CDR2 are SGHTA and FQGTGA. This CDR3 is 15 amino acids long. V was clipped by 0 bases and J by 3 bases, with 8 bases between them. The CDR3 protein is CASSLTRDYTGELFF. The CDR3 DNA is TGTGCCAGCAGCTTAACGAGGGATTACACCGGGGAGCTGTTTTTT.

The J gene is TRBJ1-2, the V gene TRBV11-2, with a tentative D call TRBD1 (6 bases). V shed 3 bases and J shed 2 bases, with 7 bases lying between them. Germline assignment: CDR1 SGHAT and CDR2 FQNNGV. This CDR3 is 13 amino acids long. CDR3 loop: CASSFDRNYGYTF. CDR3 nucleotide sequence: TGTGCCAGCAGCTTTGACAGGAACTATGGCTACACCTTC.

The chain carries TRBV6-1 and TRBJ1-5; D is unresolved. V was trimmed by 3 bases and J by 9 bases, leaving 21 bases between them. This CDR3 has 16 residues. Germline CDR1 reads MNHNS; CDR2 reads SASEGT. The CDR3 sequence is CASSEAYWELRSPQHF. CDR3 coding DNA: TGTGCCAGCAGTGAGGCGTATTGGGAGCTTCGGTCGCCCCAGCATTTT.

This clone was recorded a few times. The gene calls are TRBV6-5 and TRBJ1-5, with D uncertain. The V gene lost 6 bases and the J gene lost 5 bases, with 8 bases spanning the gap. Looked up from germline, CDR1 is MNHEY and CDR2 is SVGAGI. The CDR3 runs to 12 residues. This CDR3 is CASRSGDQPQHF. CDR3 bases: TGTGCCAGCAGATCGGGTGATCAGCCCCAGCATTTT.

The chain combines TRBV19 with TRBJ1-1, with D possibly TRBD1 on 6 matching bases. The germline CDR1 and CDR2 sequences are LNHDA and SQIVND (reference sequence). Trimming took 4 bases from V and 0 from J, leaving 12 bases between them. This CDR3 is 15 amino acids long. DNA of the CDR3: TGTGCCAGTAGTAACCCGGGACATATGAACACTGAAGCTTTCTTT. Protein sequence: CASSNPGHMNTEAFF.

CDR3 in amino acids: CASYRFNYGYTF. DNA for the CDR3: TGTGCCAGTTACAGATTTAACTATGGCTACACCTTC. The V gene is TRBV19, the J gene TRBJ1-2; D unresolved. V was shortened by 8 bases and J by 1 base, with 8 bases between the two germline ends. Germline CDR1 reads LNHDA; CDR2 reads SQIVND (reference sequence). The CDR3 has 12 amino acids.

J is TRBJ2-3 and V is TRBV10-2; a weak D match, TRBD2 (7 bases). V was clipped by 8 bases and J by 3 bases, with 21 bases between them. The CDR3 is made up of 16 amino acids. The V gene's germline CDR1 is WSHSY and CDR2 SAAADI. The CDR3: CASHPGGGGGTDTQYF. The CDR3 DNA is TGCGCCAGCCACCCCGGAGGGGGGGGTGGGACAGATACGCAGTATTTT.

The J gene is TRBJ2-2, the V gene TRBV19; TRBD2 matches at 13 bases. Germline CDR1 is LNHDA and CDR2 is SQIVND (reference sequence). The CDR3 runs to 18 residues. Germline trimming cut 3 bases from V and 3 bases from J; bases unmatched to any gene: 7. CDR3 protein: CASSMILAGGPDTGELFF. DNA for the CDR3: TGTGCCAGTAGTATGATACTAGCGGGGGGGCCGGACACCGGGGAGCTGTTTTTT.

The rearrangement links TRBV4-2 to TRBJ2-3; maybe TRBD2 (7 bases). The CDR3 covers 16 residues. Germline V gives CDR1 LGHNA, CDR2 YNFKEQ. V lost 0 bases and J 6 bases, leaving 16 bases between the germline ends. CDR3 sequence (DNA): TGTGCCAGCAGCCAAGAGGGGGGGGGCCAAGTGGATACGCAGTATTTT. Translating it yields CASSQEGGGQVDTQYF.

The rearrangement uses TRBV4-2 and TRBJ2-7; no definite D call. This CDR3 is built from 14 residues. V was cut by 0 bases and J by 2 bases, with 8 bases left in between. The germline gives CDR1 LGHNA, CDR2 YNFKEQ. CDR3 in DNA: TGTGCCAGCAGCCAAGATGGGCTGGCCTACGAGCAGTACTTC. Translation: CASSQDGLAYEQYF.

The genes are TRBV4-3 and TRBJ2-2; TRBD1 might be the D (5 bases). V was clipped by 0 bases and J by 1 base, with 15 bases between them. CDR1 and CDR2 (germline): LGHNA, YSLEER. The CDR3 runs 18 residues. As DNA, the CDR3 is TGCGCCAGCAGCCAAGACGTGACAGTGACAATGAACACCGGGGAGCTGTTTTTT. Amino acids: CASSQDVTVTMNTGELFF.

The chain links TRBV21-1 to TRBJ2-3; TRBD2 reflects the table's D call only, with no check against the DNA. TRBV21-1 is a listed pseudogene. This CDR3 is built from 13 residues. CDR3 amino acids: CASSKMRTDTQYF. The CDR3 coding sequence is TGTGCCAGCAGCAAAATGAGAACAGATACGCAGTATTTT.

The chain carries TRBV18 and TRBJ1-1; 7 bases are a match to TRBD1. Trimming cost V 6 bases and J 1 base; bases outside gene matches: 11. Germline values: CDR1 KGHSH, CDR2 LQKENI. This CDR3 is built from 16 residues. The CDR3 DNA reads as TGTGCCAGCTCGCCGAATGCAGGGGGTCCGAACACTGAAGCTTTCTTT. This gives the protein CASSPNAGGPNTEAFF.

The V and J genes are TRBV2 and TRBJ1-1; TRBD1 might be the D (6 bases). The V gene lost 3 bases and the J gene lost 7 bases, with 12 bases spanning the gap. CDR1 is SNHLY and CDR2 is FYNNEI in the germline V gene. The CDR3 is 13 residues long. For the CDR3, the DNA is TGTGCCAGCAGTGAGAGACAGGTCTATGAAGCTTTCTTT. It encodes CASSERQVYEAFF. The full variable domain, with the rest looked up from reference TRBV2 and TRBJ1-1, is EPEVTQTPSHQVTQMGQEVILRCVPISNHLYFYWYRQILGQKVEFLVSFYNNEISEKSEIFDDQFSVERPDGSNFTLKIRSTKLEDSAMYFCASSERQVYEAFFGQGTRLTVV.

The genes are TRBV7-8 and TRBJ1-5; D is unresolved. The V gene's germline CDR1 is SGHVS and CDR2 FQNEAQ. This CDR3 is built from 17 residues. V was pared by 7 bases and J by 1 base, with 20 bases between. CDR3 amino acids: CASNLGGRAESNQPQHF. The CDR3 DNA reads as TGTGCCAGCAATCTAGGAGGCCGAGCGGAGAGCAATCAGCCCCAGCATTTT.

This chain links TRBV15 with TRBJ1-2; 7 positions match TRBD1. The CDR3 runs 14 residues. The V gene's germline CDR1 is LNHNV and CDR2 YYDKDF (reference sequence). With V trimmed by 6 bases and J by 0 bases, 4 bases remained unmatched. CDR3 DNA: TGTGCCACCAGTCAAGGGGGCCCTAACTATGGCTACACCTTC. Translating it yields CATSQGGPNYGYTF.

V usage is TRBV6-5 and J usage is TRBJ1-1; D is ambiguous. The V and J ends lost 7 bases and 0 bases respectively, with 6 bases between them. The CDR3 is made up of 12 amino acids. Germline values: CDR1 MNHEY, CDR2 SVGAGI. The CDR3 nucleotides read TGTGCCAGCATGACTTTGAACACTGAAGCTTTCTTT. Encoded protein: CASMTLNTEAFF.

V usage is TRBV2 and J usage is TRBJ2-2; 13 bases fit TRBD2. The CDR3 extends over 15 amino acids. J gave up 5 bases and V 6 bases, and 3 bases lay outside the gene matches. CDR1 SNHLY and CDR2 FYNNEI come from the germline V gene. The CDR3 here is CASRGLAGSTGELFF. In nucleotides, the CDR3 is TGTGCCAGCAGGGGACTAGCGGGGAGTACCGGGGAGCTGTTTTTT.

The chain uses TRBV7-2 and TRBJ2-7; D might be TRBD2 (6 bases). Per the germline V gene, CDR1 is SGHTA and CDR2 is FQGNSA. Trimming cost V 5 bases and J 3 bases, with 20 bases left between them. CDR3 length: 16 residues. CDR3 DNA sequence: TGTGCCAGCAGCCCAATCCCAGGAGGGGTTGGCTACGAGCAGTACTTC. Residues: CASSPIPGGVGYEQYF.

This CDR3 reads CASRLGGGYTF. DNA for the CDR3: TGTGCCAGCAGGCTGGGGGGTGGCTACACCTTC. This chain connects TRBV11-2 to TRBJ1-2; perhaps TRBD1 as D (5 bases). Trimming took off 6 bases at V and 7 bases at J, with 9 bases between the two ends. Per germline, CDR1 SGHAT and CDR2 FQNNGV. This CDR3 region has 11 residues.

This clone was detected a few times. This rearrangement joins TRBV5-8 to TRBJ1-5; possible D gene TRBD1, 6 bases. CDR3 length: 18 residues. Per the germline V gene, CDR1 is SGHTS and CDR2 is YDEGEE. V gave up 0 bases and J gave up 0 bases, with 16 bases separating them. The CDR3 bases are TGTGCCAGCAGCTTGGGGACAGATTCCCAGAATAGCAATCAGCCCCAGCATTTT. Encoded protein: CASSLGTDSQNSNQPQHF.